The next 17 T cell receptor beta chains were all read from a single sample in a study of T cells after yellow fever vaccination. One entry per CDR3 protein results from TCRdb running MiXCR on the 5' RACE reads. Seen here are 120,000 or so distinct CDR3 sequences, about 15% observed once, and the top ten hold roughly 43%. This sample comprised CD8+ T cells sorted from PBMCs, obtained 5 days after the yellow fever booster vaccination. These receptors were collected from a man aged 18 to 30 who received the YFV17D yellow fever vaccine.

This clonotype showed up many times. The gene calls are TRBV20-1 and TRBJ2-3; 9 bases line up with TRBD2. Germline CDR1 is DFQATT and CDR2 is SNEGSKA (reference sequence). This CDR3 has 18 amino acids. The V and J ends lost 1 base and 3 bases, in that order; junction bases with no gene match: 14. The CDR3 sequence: CSARGGSGGPTGTDTQYF. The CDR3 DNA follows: TGCAGTGCTAGAGGTGGAAGCGGGGGGCCCACGGGGACAGATACGCAGTATTTT.

The CDR3 nucleotides are TGTGCCACCAGCAGAGACAGGTATCAGCCCCAGCATTTT. This translates into CATSRDRYQPQHF. The chain links TRBV15 to TRBJ1-5; no definite D call. This CDR3 region has 13 residues. Germline loops: CDR1 LNHNV, CDR2 YYDKDF (reference sequence). Trimming took off 0 bases at V and 5 bases at J, with 5 bases between the two ends.

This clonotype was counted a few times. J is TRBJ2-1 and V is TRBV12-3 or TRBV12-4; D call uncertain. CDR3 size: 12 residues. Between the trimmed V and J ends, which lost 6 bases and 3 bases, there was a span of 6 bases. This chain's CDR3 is CASSNDYNEQFF. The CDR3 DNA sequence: TGTGCCAGCAGCAACGACTACAATGAGCAGTTCTTC.

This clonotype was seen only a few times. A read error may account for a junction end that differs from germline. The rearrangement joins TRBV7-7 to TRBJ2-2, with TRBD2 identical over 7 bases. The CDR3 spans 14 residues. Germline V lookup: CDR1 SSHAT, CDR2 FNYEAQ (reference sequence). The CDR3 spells CASSPLAHTGELFF. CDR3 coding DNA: TGTGCTAGCAGCCCACTAGCGCACACCGGGGAGCTGTTTTTT.

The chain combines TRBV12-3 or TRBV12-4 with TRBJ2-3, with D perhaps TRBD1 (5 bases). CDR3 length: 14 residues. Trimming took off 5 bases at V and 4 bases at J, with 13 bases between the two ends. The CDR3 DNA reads TGTGCCAGCAGTCTGAGGACACCCGCAGATACGCAGTATTTT. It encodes CASSLRTPADTQYF.

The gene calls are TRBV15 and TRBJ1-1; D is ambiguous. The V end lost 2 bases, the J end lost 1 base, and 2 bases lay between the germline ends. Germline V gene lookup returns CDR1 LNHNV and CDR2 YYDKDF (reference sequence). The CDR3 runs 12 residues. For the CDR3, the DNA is TGTGCCACCAGCAGATGGAACACTGAAGCTTTCTTT. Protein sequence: CATSRWNTEAFF.

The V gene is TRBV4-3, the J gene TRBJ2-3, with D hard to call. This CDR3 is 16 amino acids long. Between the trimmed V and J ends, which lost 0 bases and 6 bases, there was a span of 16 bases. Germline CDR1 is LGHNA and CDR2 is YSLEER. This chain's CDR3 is CASSQDSGGSQDTQYF. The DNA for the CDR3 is TGCGCCAGCAGCCAAGATTCAGGCGGAAGTCAGGATACGCAGTATTTT.

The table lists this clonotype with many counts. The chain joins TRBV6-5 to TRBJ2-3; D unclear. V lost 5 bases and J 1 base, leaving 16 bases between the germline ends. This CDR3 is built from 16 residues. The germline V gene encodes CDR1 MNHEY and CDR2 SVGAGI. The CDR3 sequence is CASSRPSVFGTDTQYF. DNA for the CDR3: TGTGCCAGCAGTCGCCCCAGTGTCTTTGGCACAGATACGCAGTATTTT.

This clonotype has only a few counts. The CDR3: CASSALAGGRYEQYF. The CDR3 DNA reads as TGCGCCAGCAGCGCCCTAGCGGGGGGGAGATACGAGCAGTACTTC. V is TRBV4-3 and J is TRBJ2-7; 12 bases are shared with TRBD2. This CDR3 contains 15 residues. Germline CDR1 LGHNA, CDR2 YSLEER. V shed 5 bases and J 4 bases; nucleotides not matched to a gene: 6.

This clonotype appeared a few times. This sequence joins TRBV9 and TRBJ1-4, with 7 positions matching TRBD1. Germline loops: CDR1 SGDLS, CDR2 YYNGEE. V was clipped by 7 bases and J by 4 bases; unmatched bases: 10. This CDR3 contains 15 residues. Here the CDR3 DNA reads TGTGCCAGCCGCCGGGGGACAGCAAATAATGAAAAACTGTTTTTT. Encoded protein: CASRRGTANNEKLFF.

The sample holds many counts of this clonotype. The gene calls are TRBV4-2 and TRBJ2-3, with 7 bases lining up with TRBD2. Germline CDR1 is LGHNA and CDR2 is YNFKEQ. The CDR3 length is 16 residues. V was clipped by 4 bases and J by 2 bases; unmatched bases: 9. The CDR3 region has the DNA TGTGCCAGCAGCCCCGTGAGCGGGGCCCACACAGATACGCAGTATTTT. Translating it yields CASSPVSGAHTDTQYF.

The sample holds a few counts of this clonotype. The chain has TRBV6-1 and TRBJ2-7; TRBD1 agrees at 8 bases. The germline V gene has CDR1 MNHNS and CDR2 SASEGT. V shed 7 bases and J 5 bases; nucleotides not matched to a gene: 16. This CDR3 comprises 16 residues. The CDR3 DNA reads TGTGCCAGCAAATTTAGGGTCGGGACAGGAAAGGACGAGCAGTACGTC. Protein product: CASKFRVGTGKDEQYV.

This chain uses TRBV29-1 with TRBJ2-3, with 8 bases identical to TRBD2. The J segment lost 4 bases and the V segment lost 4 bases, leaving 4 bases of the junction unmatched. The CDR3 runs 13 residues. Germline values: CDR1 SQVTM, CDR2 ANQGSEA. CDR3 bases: TGCAGCGTTGTACCCGGGGGGGCAGATACGCAGTATTTT. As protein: CSVVPGGADTQYF.

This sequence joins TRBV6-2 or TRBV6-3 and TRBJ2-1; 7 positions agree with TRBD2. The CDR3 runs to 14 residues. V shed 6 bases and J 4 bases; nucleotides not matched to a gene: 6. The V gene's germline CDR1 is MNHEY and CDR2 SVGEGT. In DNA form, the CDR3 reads TGTGCCAGCAGCTGGCTAGCGGATTACAATGAGCAGTTCTTC. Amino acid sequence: CASSWLADYNEQFF.

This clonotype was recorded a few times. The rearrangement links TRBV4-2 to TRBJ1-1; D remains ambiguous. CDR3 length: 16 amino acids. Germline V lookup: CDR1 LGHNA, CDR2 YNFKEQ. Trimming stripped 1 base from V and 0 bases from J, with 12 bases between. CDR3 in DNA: TGTGCCAGCAGCCAAGCGCGAAACACAGTGAACACTGAAGCTTTCTTT. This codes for CASSQARNTVNTEAFF.

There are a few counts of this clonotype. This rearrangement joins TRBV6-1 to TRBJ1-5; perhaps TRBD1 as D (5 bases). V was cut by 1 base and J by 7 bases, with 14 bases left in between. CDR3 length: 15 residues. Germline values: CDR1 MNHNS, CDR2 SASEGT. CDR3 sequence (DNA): TGTGCCAGCAGTGAAGGCACCGGGGGATGGCAGCCCCAGCATTTT. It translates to CASSEGTGGWQPQHF.

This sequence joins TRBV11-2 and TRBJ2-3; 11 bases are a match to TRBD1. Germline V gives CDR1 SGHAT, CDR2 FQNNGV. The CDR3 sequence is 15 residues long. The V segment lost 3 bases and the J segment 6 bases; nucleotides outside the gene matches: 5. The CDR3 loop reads CASSLGDRGFDTQYF. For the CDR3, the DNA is TGTGCCAGCAGCTTGGGGGACAGGGGGTTTGATACGCAGTATTTT.